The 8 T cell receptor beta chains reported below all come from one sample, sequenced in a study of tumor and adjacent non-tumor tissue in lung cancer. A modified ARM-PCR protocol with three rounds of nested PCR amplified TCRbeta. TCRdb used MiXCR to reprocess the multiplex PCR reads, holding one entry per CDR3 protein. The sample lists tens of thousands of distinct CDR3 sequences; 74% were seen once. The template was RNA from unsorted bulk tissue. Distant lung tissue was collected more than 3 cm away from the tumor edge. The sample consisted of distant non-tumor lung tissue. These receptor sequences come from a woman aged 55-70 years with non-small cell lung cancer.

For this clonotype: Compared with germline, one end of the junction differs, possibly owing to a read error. In DNA, the CDR3 is TGTGCCAGCAGCTTGTTGGCGGGTTCCGGGGAAGCTTCCTTT. Translation gives CASSLLAGSGEASF. This chain links TRBV7-2 with TRBJ1-1; D ambiguous. The CDR3 runs to 14 residues. The V gene's germline CDR1 is SGHTA and CDR2 FQGNSA.

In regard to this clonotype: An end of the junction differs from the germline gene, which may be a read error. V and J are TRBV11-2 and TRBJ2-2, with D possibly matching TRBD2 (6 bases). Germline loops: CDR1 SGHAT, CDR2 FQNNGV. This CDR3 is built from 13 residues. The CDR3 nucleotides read TGTGTCAGCAGCCCTCGGAGGGCCAGGGAGCTATTTTTT. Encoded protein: CVSSPRRARELFF.

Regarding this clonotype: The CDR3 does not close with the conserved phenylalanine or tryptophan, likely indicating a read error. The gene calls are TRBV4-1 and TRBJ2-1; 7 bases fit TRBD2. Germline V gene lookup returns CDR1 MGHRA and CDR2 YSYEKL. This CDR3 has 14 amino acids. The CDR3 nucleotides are TGCGCCAGGGGACCGGGACTACCGTACAATGATCAGTTCTTA. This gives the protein CARGPGLPYNDQFL.

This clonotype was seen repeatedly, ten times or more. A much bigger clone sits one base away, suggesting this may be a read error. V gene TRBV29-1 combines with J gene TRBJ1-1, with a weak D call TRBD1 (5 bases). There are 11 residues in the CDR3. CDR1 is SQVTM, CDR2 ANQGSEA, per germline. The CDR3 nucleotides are TGCGGGGGTCGGGAGGGGACTGGAGCTTTCTTT. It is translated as CGGREGTGAFF.

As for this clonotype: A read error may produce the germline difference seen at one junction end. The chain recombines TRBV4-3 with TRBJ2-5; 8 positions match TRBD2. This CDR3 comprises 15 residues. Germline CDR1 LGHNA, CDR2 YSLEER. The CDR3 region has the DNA TGCGCCAGCAACCAAGGGTTAGCGGGATCGGAGACCCAGTACTTC. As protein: CASNQGLAGSETQYF.

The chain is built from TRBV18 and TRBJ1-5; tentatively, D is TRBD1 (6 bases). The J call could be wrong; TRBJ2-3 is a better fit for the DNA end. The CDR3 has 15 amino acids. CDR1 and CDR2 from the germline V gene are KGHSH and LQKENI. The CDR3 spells CASSPLQGTGQLQYF. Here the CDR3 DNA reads TGTGCCAGCTCACCCCTACAGGGAACAGGTCAGCTCCAGTATTTT.

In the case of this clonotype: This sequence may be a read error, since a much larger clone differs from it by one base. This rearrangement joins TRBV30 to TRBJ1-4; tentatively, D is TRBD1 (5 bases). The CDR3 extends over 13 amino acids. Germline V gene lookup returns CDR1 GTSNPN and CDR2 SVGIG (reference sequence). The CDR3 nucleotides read TGTACCTGGAGTGAACAGGCTTATGAAAAACTGTTTTTT. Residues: CTWSEQAYEKLFF.

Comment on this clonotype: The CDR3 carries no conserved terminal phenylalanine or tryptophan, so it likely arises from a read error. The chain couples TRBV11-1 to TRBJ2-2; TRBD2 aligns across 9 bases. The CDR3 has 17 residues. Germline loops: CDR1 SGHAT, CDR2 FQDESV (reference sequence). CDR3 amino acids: CASSPRLAEESTVELFI. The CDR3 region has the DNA TGTGCCAGCAGCCCGCGACTAGCGGAAGAATCCACCGTGGAGCTGTTTATT.